Listed below are T cell receptor beta chains from one sample, sequenced in a study of type 1 regulatory T cells. TCRdb fed the reads into MiXCR, producing one record per CDR3 protein. This repertoire shows about 42,000 distinct CDR3 sequences, approximately 12% found once; its top ten account for about 8.2%. These receptors are not linked to any known antigen. Material: cultured non-Tr1 T cells, either the whole culture or a sorted T cell fraction (not recorded which). These receptors were collected from a human donor in good health. CDR3s include the opening cysteine and the closing phenylalanine or tryptophan. A D gene is named only where the DNA matches it firmly. For some rows the clone size is stated as once, few or many, or as a class when expanded; others skip it.

clone_size	d_call	v_call	j_call	cdr3_nt	cdr3_aa
NA	NA	TRBV6-5	TRBJ1-5	TGTGCCAGCAGATCGGGACGAAATCAGCCCCAGCATTTT	CASRSGRNQPQHF
many	NA	TRBV6-1	TRBJ1-1	TGTGCCAGCAGTGAAGCGGCCAGGAGGAACACTGAAGCTTTCTTT	CASSEAARRNTEAFF
many	TRBD2	TRBV5-1	TRBJ2-1	TGCGCCAGCAGCTTCCGACTAGCGGGAGGGAATGAGCAGTTCTTC	CASSFRLAGGNEQFF
many	TRBD1	TRBV24-1	TRBJ1-2	TGTGCCACCAGTGGCGTGACAGGGAACGACGGCTACACCTTC	CATSGVTGNDGYTF
many	NA	TRBV12-3/TRBV12-4	TRBJ1-6	TGTGCCAGCAAGGCCTCCTATAATTCACCCCTCCACTTT	CASKASYNSPLHF
few	TRBD1	TRBV20-1	TRBJ2-1	TGCAGTGCTAGATACCGACAGGGGGCCCACAATGAGCAGTTCTTC	CSARYRQGAHNEQFF
medium-sized	NA	TRBV12-3/TRBV12-4	TRBJ2-7	TGTGCCAGCAGTTGGGGACTTGCCTACGAGCAGTACTTC	CASSWGLAYEQYF
NA	NA	TRBV20-1	TRBJ2-3	TGCAGTGTGGGTGGGGGGAGAAGCACAGATACGCAGTATTTT	CSVGGGRSTDTQYF
NA	NA	TRBV7-9	TRBJ2-7	TGTGCCAGCAGCTTAGCGGCAGCTTACGAGCAGTACTTC	CASSLAAAYEQYF
NA	NA	TRBV24-1	TRBJ1-2	TGTGCCACCAGTGATCCAGGCGTGGGCGCGTATGGCTACACCTTC	CATSDPGVGAYGYTF
many	TRBD1	TRBV27	TRBJ1-1	TGTGCCAGCAGACGACAGGGGGTGAACACTGAAGCTTTCTTT	CASRRQGVNTEAFF
NA	NA	TRBV20-1	TRBJ1-1	TGCAGTGCTACTCAACAGTTGAACACTGAAGCTTTCTTT	CSATQQLNTEAFF
NA	NA	TRBV5-1	TRBJ2-5	TGCGCCAGCAGCTTACAGGGCGAACCACAAGAGACCCAGTACTTC	CASSLQGEPQETQYF